One and the same sample provided the 18 T cell receptor beta chains below, sequenced in a study of metastatic and nonmetastatic thyroid tumors. MiXCR reprocessed the PCR reads for TCRdb. Of more than 90,000 clones listed, roughly 13% are singletons. All patients were treatment-naive before thyroid surgery. Sequencing was performed on blood. The receptors shown here come from a female donor with papillary thyroid cancer or a benign thyroid nodule (not recorded which). Some clones in this sample may be carry-over from other donors' samples.

The V gene is TRBV20-1, the J gene TRBJ2-7, with a weak D call TRBD1 (5 bases). Germline loops: CDR1 DFQATT, CDR2 SNEGSKA (reference sequence). V was shortened by 2 bases and J by 4 bases, with 21 bases between the two germline ends. The CDR3 length is 16 residues. Here the CDR3 DNA reads TGCAGTGCTAGAACCCCCCGGGTGGTGGGGCGATACGAGCAGTACTTC. It yields the protein CSARTPRVVGRYEQYF.

This clone has ten or more counts. The rearrangement uses TRBV4-1 and TRBJ2-7; 7 bases agree with TRBD1. Germline V gene data show CDR1 as MGHRA and CDR2 as YSYEKL. The V gene end was trimmed by 2 bases and the J gene end by 3 bases; junction bases not matched to a gene: 13. The CDR3 length is 17 residues. The CDR3 DNA sequence: TGCGCCAGCAGCCAACCTTACAGGGGCCGGAAAAACTACGAGCAGTACTTC. It specifies CASSQPYRGRKNYEQYF.

This clone was detected many times. The chain recombines TRBV7-2 with TRBJ1-1; D is unresolved. CDR1 and CDR2 from the germline V gene are SGHTA and FQGNSA. CDR3 length equals 14 residues. Trimming pared 0 bases from V and 1 base from J, leaving 6 bases between. The CDR3 DNA is TGTGCCAGCAGCTTAGCGGGAGCGAACACTGAAGCTTTCTTT. Protein product: CASSLAGANTEAFF.

As concerns this clone: Possible read error: a much larger clone is one base away. This sequence joins TRBV19 and TRBJ1-1, with 7 bases that match TRBD1. With 5 bases clipped from V and 5 bases from J, the junction kept 11 bases outside the gene matches. The CDR3 length is 15 residues. Germline CDR1 and CDR2: LNHDA and SQIVND (reference sequence). CDR3 nucleotide sequence: TGTGCCAGTAGTCCATACGACAGGGAGGGGACTGAAGCTTTCTTT. Translation gives CASSPYDREGTEAFF.

Many counts were recorded for this clone. CDR3 DNA sequence: TGTGCCATCAGCGACCCTACTAGCGGCTCCTACAATGAGCAGTTCTTC. This codes for CAISDPTSGSYNEQFF. The chain couples TRBV10-3 to TRBJ2-1, with 8 bases fitting TRBD2. The trim removed 6 bases at V and 0 bases at J, leaving 7 bases unmatched. Germline assignment: CDR1 ENHRY and CDR2 SYGVKD. The CDR3 extends over 16 amino acids.

This clone was recorded many times. The rearrangement uses TRBV5-4 and TRBJ2-1; 9 bases are a match to TRBD2. J gave up 9 bases and V 0 bases, and 7 bases lay outside the gene matches. The CDR3 is 15 residues long. The germline V gene has CDR1 SGHNT and CDR2 YYREEE (reference sequence). In DNA form, the CDR3 reads TGTGCCAGCAGCTTGGCCGGTAATAGCGGGAGTGAGCAGTTCTTC. Translating it yields CASSLAGNSGSEQFF.

This clone has a count of ten or more. The chain combines TRBV18 with TRBJ2-5; the D gene is possibly TRBD2 (5 bases). V was clipped by 0 bases and J by 5 bases, with 10 bases between them. Germline loops: CDR1 KGHSH, CDR2 LQKENI. The CDR3 loop spans 14 amino acids. This CDR3 is CASSPPGVRETQYF. The CDR3 coding sequence is TGTGCCAGCTCACCACCCGGGGTTCGGGAGACCCAGTACTTC.

This clone was counted at least ten times. J is TRBJ1-4 and V is TRBV25-1; 9 bases fit TRBD1. The CDR3 consists of 13 residues. V gave up 4 bases and J gave up 7 bases; unmatched junction bases: 1. Germline loops: CDR1 MGHDK, CDR2 SYGVNS. CDR3 DNA sequence: TGTGCCAGCAGTGGGACAGGGGTTGAAAAACTGTTTTTT. It specifies CASSGTGVEKLFF.

The sample holds many counts of this clone. The genes are TRBV28 and TRBJ2-7, with TRBD1 as a possible D gene (5 bases). The CDR3 is made up of 15 amino acids. Germline V gene sequence: CDR1 MDHEN, CDR2 SYDVKM. Trimming shortened V by 2 bases and J by 3 bases, and 14 bases separated the two germline ends. The CDR3 DNA sequence: TGTGCCAGCAGTTTAGAAGGAATAGGGGTCTACGAGCAGTACTTC. Translated: CASSLEGIGVYEQYF.

This clone was seen at least ten times. The rearrangement joins TRBV4-3 to TRBJ1-2; 9 bases align to TRBD1. Trimming removed 3 bases from V and 2 bases from J; junction bases left unmatched: 13. The germline gives CDR1 LGHNA, CDR2 YSLEER. This CDR3 spans 18 amino acids. Here the CDR3 reads CASSHKSNEDRGNYGYTF. DNA of the CDR3: TGCGCCAGCAGCCATAAGAGTAATGAGGACAGGGGAAACTATGGCTACACCTTC.

This clone was seen ten or more times. This rearrangement joins TRBV19 to TRBJ1-5; perhaps TRBD1 as D (6 bases). Germline loops: CDR1 LNHDA, CDR2 SQIVND (reference sequence). V gave up 6 bases and J gave up 4 bases, with 16 bases separating them. The CDR3 consists of 15 residues. CDR3 loop: CASRGDRGGNQPQHF. DNA for the CDR3: TGTGCCAGTAGGGGGGATAGAGGGGGAAATCAGCCCCAGCATTTT. Supplemented by reference TRBV19 and TRBJ1-5, the full variable domain reads DGGITQSPKYLFRKEGQNVTLSCEQNLNHDAMYWYRQDPGQGLRLIYYSQIVNDFQKGDIAEGYSVSREKKESFPLTVTSAQKNPTAFYLCASRGDRGGNQPQHFGDGTRLSIL.

Comments on this clone: This may stem from a read error, because a much larger clone lies one nucleotide away. The rearrangement uses TRBV4-2 and TRBJ2-1; TRBD2 matches 9 bases. The V and J ends lost 4 bases and 4 bases, in that order; junction bases with no gene match: 14. In germline, CDR1 is LGHNA, CDR2 YNFKEQ. The CDR3 spans 18 residues. The DNA for the CDR3 is TGTGCCAGCAGCCGAGCCGGCCAGGGACTAGCCCCATACAATGAGCAGTTCTTC. It specifies CASSRAGQGLAPYNEQFF.

The table lists this clone with many counts. This chain joins TRBV9 and TRBJ1-2; 7 nucleotides agree with TRBD1. Germline-derived CDR1 and CDR2 are SGDLS and YYNGEE. The CDR3 contains 15 residues. The V gene end was trimmed by 0 bases and the J gene end by 1 base; junction bases not matched to a gene: 3. CDR3 nucleotides: TGTGCCAGCAGCGTAGGTCAGGGGGGTAACTATGGCTACACCTTC. Its protein is CASSVGQGGNYGYTF.

This clone was observed many times. The genes are TRBV11-2 and TRBJ2-5, with a weak D call TRBD1 (5 bases). Germline loops: CDR1 SGHAT, CDR2 FQNNGV. The CDR3 is 14 residues long. With 3 bases removed from V and 4 bases from J, the gap between germline ends came to 12 bases. In DNA form, the CDR3 reads TGTGCCAGCAGCTTTTTCTTACAGGCAGAGACCCAGTACTTC. This translates into CASSFFLQAETQYF.

The sample holds many counts of this clone. The J gene is TRBJ2-2, the V gene TRBV7-3; TRBD2 might be the D (6 bases). Between the trimmed V and J ends, which lost 4 bases and 2 bases, there was a span of 8 bases. This CDR3 has 14 residues. CDR1 is SGHTA and CDR2 is FQGTGA in the germline V gene. CDR3 DNA sequence: TGTGCCAGCAGCTATAGCGGCAACACCGGGGAGCTGTTTTTT. This sequence encodes CASSYSGNTGELFF.

This clone was seen at least ten times. J is TRBJ2-6 and V is TRBV3-1; no definite D call. CDR1 is LGHDT, CDR2 YNNKEL, per germline (reference sequence). The CDR3 length is 15 residues. V was clipped by 1 base and J by 1 base, with 5 bases between them. In DNA form, the CDR3 reads TGTGCCAGCAGCCAAGGGGCATCTGGGGCCAACGTCCTGACTTTC. Translated, it gives CASSQGASGANVLTF.

This clone showed up many times. This chain links TRBV5-5 with TRBJ1-1; 7 nucleotides agree with TRBD1. This CDR3 region has 15 residues. V shed 4 bases and J 5 bases; nucleotides not matched to a gene: 11. Germline V gene lookup returns CDR1 SGHKS and CDR2 YYEKEE (reference sequence). This CDR3 is CASSPSSRGRTEAFF. The CDR3 DNA is TGTGCCAGCAGCCCCTCTTCCAGGGGGAGAACTGAAGCTTTCTTT.

This clone was seen a few times. This chain links TRBV29-1 with TRBJ2-3, with D possibly being TRBD1 (6 bases). The V end was cut by 6 bases, the J end by 11 bases, with 21 bases between. The length of the CDR3 is 13 residues. Germline loops: CDR1 SQVTM, CDR2 ANQGSEA. Written as DNA, the CDR3 is TGCAGCGTCACGGACAGTCTTCAGGTCGGGCAGTATTTT. It encodes CSVTDSLQVGQYF.